These T cell receptor beta chains were read from a single sample in a study of blood T cell repertoires in COVID-19. Repertoires were generated with immunoSEQ multiplex PCR, while TCRdb's copy carries only in-frame clones and drops some. The sample holds 56,000 or so clones, around 84% seen once. The sequenced sample was peripheral blood. The receptors shown here come from a man in his fifties with acute or convalescent COVID-19. Both conserved end residues are part of each CDR3. A D gene is named only where the DNA matches it firmly. Size tells how often a clone was seen (once, few, many) or the class of an expanded clone, and some rows leave it out.

V gene	D gene	clone size	J gene	CDR3 length	CDR3 protein	CDR3 DNA
TRBV11-2	TRBD2	-	TRBJ2-3	15	CASSLGTSDTDTQYF	TGTGCCAGCAGCTTAGGGACTAGCGACACAGATACGCAGTATTTT
TRBV4-1	-	once	TRBJ2-7	14	CASRGRTNSYEQYF	TGCGCCAGCAGGGGACGGACTAATTCCTACGAGCAGTACTTC
TRBV6-5	-	-	TRBJ1-1	13	CASTREGNTEAFF	TGTGCCAGCACCCGGGAAGGGAACACTGAAGCTTTCTTT
TRBV29-1	TRBD2	-	TRBJ2-3	16	CSVAGTSGDSTDTQYF	TGCAGCGTTGCGGGGACTAGCGGGGATAGCACAGATACGCAGTATTTT
TRBV27	TRBD2	-	TRBJ2-7	14	CASKIGTSVYEQYF	TGTGCCAGCAAAATAGGGACTAGCGTCTACGAGCAGTACTTC
TRBV27	TRBD1	-	TRBJ2-7	12	CASRQGSYEQYF	TGTGCCAGCCGACAGGGGTCCTACGAGCAGTACTTC
TRBV28	-	-	TRBJ1-1	12	CASSTQNTEAFF	TGTGCCAGCAGTACACAGAACACTGAAGCTTTCTTT
TRBV5-6	-	-	TRBJ1-4	15	CASSRARYRNEKLFF	TGTGCCAGCAGCCGAGCACGGTATCGAAATGAAAAACTGTTTTTT
TRBV7-9	-	-	TRBJ1-6	15	CASSLGHGGQSPLHF	TGTGCCAGCAGCTTAGGTCATGGCGGCCAGTCACCCCTCCACTTT
TRBV6-5	TRBD2	-	TRBJ2-7	13	CASRTSGFHEQYF	TGTGCCAGCAGGACTAGCGGCTTCCACGAGCAGTACTTC
TRBV5-8	-	-	TRBJ2-6	17	CASSREGGFSGANVLTF	TGTGCCAGCAGCCGGGAAGGGGGTTTCTCTGGGGCCAACGTCCTGACTTTC
TRBV18	-	-	TRBJ1-1	14	CATLSTRGNTEAFF	TGTGCCACCCTCTCGACTAGGGGGAACACTGAAGCTTTCTTT
TRBV9	-	few	TRBJ2-5	14	CASSPQGIQETQYF	TGTGCCAGCAGCCCCCAGGGGATCCAAGAGACCCAGTACTTC
TRBV11-1	TRBD2	-	TRBJ2-1	15	CASSPGLAGENEQFF	TGTGCCAGCAGCCCTGGACTAGCGGGAGAGAATGAGCAGTTCTTC
TRBV5-1	-	once	TRBJ1-1	16	CASSFPAGTMNTEAFF	TGCGCCAGCAGCTTTCCGGCAGGAACCATGAACACTGAAGCTTTCTTT
TRBV7-9	TRBD1	-	TRBJ2-3	13	CASSTGAVDTQYF	TGTGCCAGCAGCACAGGGGCTGTAGATACGCAGTATTTT
TRBV2	TRBD1	-	TRBJ1-3	15	CASSGGTGGKNTIYF	TGTGCCAGCAGTGGCGGGACAGGGGGCAAAAACACCATATATTTT
TRBV3-1/TRBV3-2	-	-	TRBJ2-6	16	CASSQDQRSGANVLTF	TGTGCCAGCAGCCAAGATCAGCGGTCTGGGGCCAACGTCCTGACTTTC
TRBV27	TRBD2	-	TRBJ2-3	17	CASSSRLAGGRADTQYF	TGTGCCAGCAGTTCACGACTAGCGGGGGGTAGGGCAGATACGCAGTATTTT
TRBV30	-	-	TRBJ1-3	16	CAWSPTPQGSGNTIYF	TGTGCCTGGAGTCCCACTCCCCAGGGGTCTGGAAACACCATATATTTT
TRBV28	TRBD1	-	TRBJ1-3	15	CASSPGGASGNTIYF	TGTGCCAGCAGTCCAGGGGGCGCATCTGGAAACACCATATATTTT
TRBV5-1	-	-	TRBJ2-2	16	CASSLPTGPNTGELFF	TGCGCCAGCAGCTTACCTACAGGGCCGAACACCGGGGAGCTGTTTTTT
TRBV9	-	few	TRBJ2-1	12	CASKEGDGEQFF	TGTGCCAGCAAGGAGGGAGACGGTGAGCAGTTCTTC
TRBV5-1	-	-	TRBJ2-2	15	CASSLVGPRTGELFF	TGCGCCAGCAGCTTGGTCGGTCCGAGGACCGGGGAGCTGTTTTTT
TRBV14	-	-	TRBJ2-7	13	CASGTSGSYEQYF	TGTGCCAGCGGCACAAGCGGCTCCTACGAGCAGTACTTC
TRBV24-1	-	-	TRBJ2-2	17	CATSAPLRGPNTGELFF	TGTGCCACCAGTGCCCCTTTGCGGGGGCCAAACACCGGGGAGCTGTTTTTT
TRBV6-5	-	-	TRBJ2-1	13	CASSSTGSNEQFF	TGTGCCAGCAGTTCTACGGGATCCAATGAGCAGTTCTTC
TRBV5-1	-	-	TRBJ2-7	14	CASSLVGRGYEQYF	TGCGCCAGCAGCTTGGTGGGCAGGGGCTACGAGCAGTACTTC
TRBV25-1	-	few	TRBJ1-1	16	CASSASPRGMNTEAFF	TGTGCCAGCAGTGCCAGCCCCCGGGGGATGAACACTGAAGCTTTCTTT
TRBV9	TRBD1	-	TRBJ2-4	19	CASSSRPGQGMGAKNIQYF	TGTGCCAGCAGCTCAAGACCGGGACAGGGAATGGGAGCCAAAAACATTCAGTACTTC
TRBV5-6	-	-	TRBJ1-1	14	CASSQVNRDTEAFF	TGTGCCAGCAGCCAAGTAAACAGGGACACTGAAGCTTTCTTT
TRBV7-9	-	-	TRBJ1-4	16	CASSRISGATNEKLFF	TGTGCCAGCAGCCGCATCTCAGGGGCAACTAATGAAAAACTGTTTTTT
TRBV10-1	TRBD2	-	TRBJ2-3	16	CASRDGAGGGTDTQYF	TGCGCCAGCAGGGATGGAGCGGGAGGAGGGACAGATACGCAGTATTTT
TRBV7-8	-	-	TRBJ2-7	13	CASSTDNNYEQYF	TGTGCCAGCAGCACGGACAACAACTACGAGCAGTACTTC
TRBV2	TRBD2	-	TRBJ2-6	19	CASSSILTSGRRWANVLTF	TGTGCCAGCAGCTCAATCTTGACTAGCGGTCGAAGGTGGGCCAACGTCCTGACTTTC
TRBV5-1	-	-	TRBJ1-4	15	CASGRTGIFDEKLFF	TGCGCCAGCGGAAGAACAGGGATATTTGATGAAAAACTGTTTTTT
TRBV11-1	TRBD1	few	TRBJ1-1	15	CASSFTGTANTEAFF	TGTGCCAGCAGCTTTACAGGGACAGCTAACACTGAAGCTTTCTTT
TRBV18	-	-	TRBJ1-5	15	CASSPAGARDQPQHF	TGTGCCAGCTCACCAGCGGGGGCGCGAGATCAGCCCCAGCATTTT
TRBV7-9	TRBD1	-	TRBJ1-4	15	CASSGRQGNSEKLFF	TGTGCCAGCAGCGGGCGACAGGGTAACAGCGAAAAACTGTTTTTT
TRBV19	TRBD1	-	TRBJ1-2	14	CASSIYGQGILDTF	TGTGCCAGTAGTATCTATGGACAGGGGATTCTCGACACCTTC
TRBV3-1/TRBV3-2	TRBD1	-	TRBJ2-1	14	CASSPPGQSDEQFF	TGTGCCAGCAGCCCTCCGGGACAGAGCGATGAGCAGTTCTTC
TRBV13	-	-	TRBJ1-3	14	CASSSLAFGNTIYF	TGTGCCAGCAGCTCCCTAGCGTTCGGAAACACCATATATTTT
TRBV11-2	TRBD2	-	TRBJ2-5	15	CASSLARLAQETQYF	TGTGCCAGCAGCTTAGCTCGACTAGCACAAGAGACCCAGTACTTC
TRBV15	-	-	TRBJ2-7	13	CATSRDSAYEQYF	TGTGCCACCAGCAGAGACAGCGCCTACGAGCAGTACTTC
TRBV5-1	-	-	TRBJ2-7	18	CASSLVRLRGRGTYEQYF	TGCGCCAGCAGCTTGGTCCGTCTCAGGGGAAGAGGGACCTACGAGCAGTACTTC
TRBV28	-	-	TRBJ2-7	15	CASSSPREPPYEQYF	TGTGCCAGCAGTAGCCCCCGCGAACCCCCCTACGAGCAGTACTTC
TRBV12-3/TRBV12-4	-	-	TRBJ1-2	13	CASSLRVGYGYTF	TGTGCCAGCAGTTTGAGGGTCGGGTATGGCTACACCTTC
TRBV11-1	-	-	TRBJ2-1	15	CASSLGGAQYNEQFF	TGTGCCAGCAGCTTAGGTGGGGCACAATACAATGAGCAGTTCTTC
TRBV9	TRBD2	-	TRBJ2-3	16	CASSVGSGRRADTQYF	TGTGCCAGCAGCGTAGGGAGCGGGAGAAGGGCAGATACGCAGTATTTT
TRBV10-2	-	few	TRBJ2-2	14	CASSESLEPGELFF	TGCGCCAGCAGTGAGTCCCTAGAGCCCGGGGAGCTGTTTTTT